The clone carrying this T cell receptor (beta chain) was found many times. Its antigen is not known. TCRdb reprocessed the reads with MiXCR, giving one entry per CDR3 protein. This sample has almost 550,000 distinct CDR3 sequences, with more than 15% found just once. This sample was taken from a study of T cell repertoires in cytomegalovirus infection. As for the study in general: CMV infection together with matching HLA type was indicated by public TCR beta signatures. Study-wide results and limits: There were HLA-C-restricted CMV-specific TCR beta clonotypes dominating the ex vivo response. Frequencies of public TCR beta families were cumulated, and this identified carriers of CMV plus the relevant HLA.

The CDR3 spans 15 residues. After removal of 1 base from V and 3 bases from J, the junction contained 4 bases not matched to a gene. Germline V gene data show CDR1 as MNHEY and CDR2 as SVGAGI. The chain couples TRBV6-5 to TRBJ1-2, with TRBD1 identical over 8 bases. The specimen was CD8+ T cells from PBMCs. The sequence was obtained from a human donor in good health (CMV status not recorded). Some clones in this sample may be carry-over from other donors' samples. CDR3 in DNA: TGTGCCAGCAGTTACTTTGGGACAGGTCACTATGGCTACACCTTC. Translation: CASSYFGTGHYGYTF.